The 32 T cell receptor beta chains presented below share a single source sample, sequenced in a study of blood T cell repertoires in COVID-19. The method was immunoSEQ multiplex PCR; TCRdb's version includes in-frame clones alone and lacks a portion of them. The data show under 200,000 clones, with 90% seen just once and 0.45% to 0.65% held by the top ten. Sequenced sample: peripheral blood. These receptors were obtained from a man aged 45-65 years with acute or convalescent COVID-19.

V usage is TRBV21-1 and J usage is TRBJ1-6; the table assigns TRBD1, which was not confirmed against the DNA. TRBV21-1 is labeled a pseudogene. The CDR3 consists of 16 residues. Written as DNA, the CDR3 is TGTGCCAGCAGTAAAAGGAAGGGACAGAATAATTCACCCCTCCACTTT. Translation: CASSKRKGQNNSPLHF.

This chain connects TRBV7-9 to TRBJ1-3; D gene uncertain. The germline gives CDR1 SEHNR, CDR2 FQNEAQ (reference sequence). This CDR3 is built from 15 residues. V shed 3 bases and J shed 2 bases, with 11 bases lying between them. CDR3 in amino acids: CASSFPGDPGNTIYF. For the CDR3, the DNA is TGTGCCAGCAGCTTTCCTGGAGACCCTGGAAACACCATATATTTT.

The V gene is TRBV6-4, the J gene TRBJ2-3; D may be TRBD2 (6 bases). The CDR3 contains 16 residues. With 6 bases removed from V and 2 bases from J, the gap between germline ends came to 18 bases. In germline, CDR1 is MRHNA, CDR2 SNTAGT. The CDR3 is CASRLPSGTLTDTQYF. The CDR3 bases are TGTGCCAGCAGGTTACCTTCGGGGACTCTCACAGATACGCAGTATTTT.

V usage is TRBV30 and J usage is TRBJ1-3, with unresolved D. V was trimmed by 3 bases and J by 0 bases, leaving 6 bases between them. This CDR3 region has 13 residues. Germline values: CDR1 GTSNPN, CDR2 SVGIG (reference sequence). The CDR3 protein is CAWRPSSGNTIYF. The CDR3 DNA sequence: TGTGCCTGGAGGCCTAGCTCTGGAAACACCATATATTTT.

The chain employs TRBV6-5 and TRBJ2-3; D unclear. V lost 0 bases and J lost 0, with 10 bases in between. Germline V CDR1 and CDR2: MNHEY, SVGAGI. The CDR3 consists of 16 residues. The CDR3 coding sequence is TGTGCCAGCAGTTACTCTGGGCAGCTGAGCACAGATACGCAGTATTTT. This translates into CASSYSGQLSTDTQYF.

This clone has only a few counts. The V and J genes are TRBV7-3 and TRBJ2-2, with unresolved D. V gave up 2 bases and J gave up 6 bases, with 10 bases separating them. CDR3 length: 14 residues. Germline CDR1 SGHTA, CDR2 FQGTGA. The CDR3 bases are TGTGCCAGCAGCTTAGCGTCTGTCTCCGGGGAGCTGTTTTTT. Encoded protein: CASSLASVSGELFF.

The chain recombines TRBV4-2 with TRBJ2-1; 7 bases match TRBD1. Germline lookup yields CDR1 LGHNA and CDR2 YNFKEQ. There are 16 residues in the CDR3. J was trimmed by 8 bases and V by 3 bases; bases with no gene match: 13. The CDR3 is CASSHEEADRAHEQFF. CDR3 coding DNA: TGTGCCAGCAGCCACGAAGAGGCCGACAGGGCCCATGAGCAGTTCTTC.

CDR3 in DNA: TGTGCCAGCAGCTTCCTCAGCGGGGGGGCCTCAGAGACCCAGTACTTC. Its protein is CASSFLSGGASETQYF. The chain is built from TRBV7-9 and TRBJ2-5, with 10 bases fitting TRBD2. CDR1 and CDR2 from the germline V gene are SEHNR and FQNEAQ (reference sequence). Unmatched junction bases numbered 8, after V lost 3 bases and J lost 4 bases. This CDR3 contains 16 residues.

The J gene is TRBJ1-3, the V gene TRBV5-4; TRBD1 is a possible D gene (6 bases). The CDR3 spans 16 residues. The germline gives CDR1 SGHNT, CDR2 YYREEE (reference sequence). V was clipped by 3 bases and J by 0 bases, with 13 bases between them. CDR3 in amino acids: CASSSYYRDSGNTIYF. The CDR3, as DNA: TGTGCCAGCAGCTCCTATTACAGGGACTCTGGAAACACCATATATTTT.

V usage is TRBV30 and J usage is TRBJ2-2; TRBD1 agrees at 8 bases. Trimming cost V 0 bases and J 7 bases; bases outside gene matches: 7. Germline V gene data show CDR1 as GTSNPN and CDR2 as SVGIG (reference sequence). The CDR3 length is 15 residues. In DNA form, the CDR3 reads TGTGCCTGGAGTGTAGAAACAGGGGGTGGCGGGGAGCTGTTTTTT. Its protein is CAWSVETGGGGELFF. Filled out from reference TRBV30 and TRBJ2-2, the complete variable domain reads SQTIHQWPATLVQPVGSPLSLECTVEGTSNPNLYWYRQAAGRGLQLLFYSVGIGQISSEVPQNLSASRPQDRQFILSSKKLLLSDSGFYLCAWSVETGGGGELFFGEGSRLTVL.

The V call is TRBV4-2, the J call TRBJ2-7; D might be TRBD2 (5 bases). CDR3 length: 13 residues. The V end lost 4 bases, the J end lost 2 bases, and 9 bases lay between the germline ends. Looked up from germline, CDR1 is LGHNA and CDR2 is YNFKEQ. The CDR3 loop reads CASSPTGTYEQYF. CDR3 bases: TGTGCCAGCAGCCCTACCGGGACCTACGAGCAGTACTTC.

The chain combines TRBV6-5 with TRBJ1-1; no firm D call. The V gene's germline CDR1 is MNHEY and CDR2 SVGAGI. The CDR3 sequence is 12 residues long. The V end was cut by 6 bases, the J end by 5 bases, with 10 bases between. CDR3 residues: CASSRERTEAFF. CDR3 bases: TGTGCCAGCAGCCGGGAGCGAACTGAAGCTTTCTTT.

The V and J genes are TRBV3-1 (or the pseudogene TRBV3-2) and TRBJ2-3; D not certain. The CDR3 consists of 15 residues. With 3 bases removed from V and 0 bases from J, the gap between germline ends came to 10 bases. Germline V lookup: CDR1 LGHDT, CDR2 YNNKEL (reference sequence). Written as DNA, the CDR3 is TGTGCCAGCAGCCAGGCTGGTCTTAGCACAGATACGCAGTATTTT. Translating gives CASSQAGLSTDTQYF.

CDR3 protein: CASSLRRDSNSPLHF. CDR3 bases: TGTGCCAGCTCACTTCGCCGGGACAGTAATTCACCCCTCCACTTT. V usage is TRBV18 and J usage is TRBJ1-6, with 7 positions matching TRBD1. Trimming removed 4 bases from V and 6 bases from J; junction bases left unmatched: 6. The CDR3 sequence is 15 residues long. The V gene's germline CDR1 is KGHSH and CDR2 LQKENI.

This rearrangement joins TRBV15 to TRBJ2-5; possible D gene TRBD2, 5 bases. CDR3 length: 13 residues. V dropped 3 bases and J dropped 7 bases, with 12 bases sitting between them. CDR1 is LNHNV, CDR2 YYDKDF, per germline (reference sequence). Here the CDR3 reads CATSRGVLGTQYF. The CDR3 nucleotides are TGTGCCACCAGCAGGGGAGTGCTTGGGACCCAGTACTTC.

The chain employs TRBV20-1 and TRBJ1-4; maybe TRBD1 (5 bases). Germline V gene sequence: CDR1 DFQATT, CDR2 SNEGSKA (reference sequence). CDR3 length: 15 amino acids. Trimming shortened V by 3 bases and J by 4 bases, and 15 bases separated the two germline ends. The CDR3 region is CSASRVGQVNEKLFF. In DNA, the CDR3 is TGCAGTGCTAGTCGGGTGGGGCAGGTTAATGAAAAACTGTTTTTT.

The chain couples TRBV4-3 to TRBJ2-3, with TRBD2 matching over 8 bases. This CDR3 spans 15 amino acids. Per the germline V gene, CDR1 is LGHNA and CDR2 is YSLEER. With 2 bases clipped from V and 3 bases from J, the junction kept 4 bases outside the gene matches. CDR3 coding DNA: TGCGCCAGCAGCCAACTTAGCGGGGTGACAGATACGCAGTATTTT. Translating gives CASSQLSGVTDTQYF.

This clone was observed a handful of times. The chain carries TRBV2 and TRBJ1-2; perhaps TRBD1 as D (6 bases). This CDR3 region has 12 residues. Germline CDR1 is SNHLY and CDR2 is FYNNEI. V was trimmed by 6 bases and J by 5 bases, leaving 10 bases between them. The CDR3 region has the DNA TGTGCCAGCAGCCCCCAGGGGTATGGCTACACCTTC. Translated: CASSPQGYGYTF.

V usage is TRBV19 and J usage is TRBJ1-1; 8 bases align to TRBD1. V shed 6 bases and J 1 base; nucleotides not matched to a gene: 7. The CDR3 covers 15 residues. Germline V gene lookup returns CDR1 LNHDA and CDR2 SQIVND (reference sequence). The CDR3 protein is CASRLPTGANTEAFF. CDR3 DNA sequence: TGTGCCAGTAGACTACCGACAGGGGCGAACACTGAAGCTTTCTTT.

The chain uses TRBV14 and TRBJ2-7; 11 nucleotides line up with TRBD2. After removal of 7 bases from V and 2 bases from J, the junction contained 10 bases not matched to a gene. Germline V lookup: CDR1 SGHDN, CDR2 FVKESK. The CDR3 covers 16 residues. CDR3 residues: CASNRKTSGNPYEQYF. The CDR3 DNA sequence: TGTGCCAGCAACCGTAAGACTAGCGGGAATCCCTACGAGCAGTACTTC.

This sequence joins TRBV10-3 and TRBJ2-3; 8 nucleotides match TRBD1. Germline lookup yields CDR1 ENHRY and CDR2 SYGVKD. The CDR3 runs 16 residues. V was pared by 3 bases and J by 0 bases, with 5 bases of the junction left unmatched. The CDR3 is CAISDSTGESTDTQYF. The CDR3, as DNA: TGTGCCATCAGTGACTCGACAGGGGAGAGCACAGATACGCAGTATTTT.

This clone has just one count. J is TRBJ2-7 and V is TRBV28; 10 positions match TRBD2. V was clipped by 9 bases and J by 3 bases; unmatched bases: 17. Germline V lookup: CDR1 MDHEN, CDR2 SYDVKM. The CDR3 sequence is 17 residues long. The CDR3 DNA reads TGTGCCAGTCTACCGCGGGGTAGCGGGAGGTTGAACTACGAGCAGTACTTC. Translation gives CASLPRGSGRLNYEQYF.

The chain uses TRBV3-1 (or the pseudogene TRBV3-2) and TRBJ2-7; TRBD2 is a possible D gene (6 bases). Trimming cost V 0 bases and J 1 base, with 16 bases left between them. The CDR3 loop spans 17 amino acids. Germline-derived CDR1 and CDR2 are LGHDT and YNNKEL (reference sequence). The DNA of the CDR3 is TGTGCCAGCAGCCAAGACTTCATCAGCGGGTTATCCTACGAGCAGTACTTC. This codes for CASSQDFISGLSYEQYF.

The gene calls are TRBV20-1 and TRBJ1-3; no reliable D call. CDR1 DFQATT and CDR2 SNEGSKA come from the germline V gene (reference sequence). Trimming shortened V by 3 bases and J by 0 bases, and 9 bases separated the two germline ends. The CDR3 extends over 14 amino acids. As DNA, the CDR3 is TGCAGTGCTAGTAGACACAGCTCTGGAAACACCATATATTTT. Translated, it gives CSASRHSSGNTIYF.

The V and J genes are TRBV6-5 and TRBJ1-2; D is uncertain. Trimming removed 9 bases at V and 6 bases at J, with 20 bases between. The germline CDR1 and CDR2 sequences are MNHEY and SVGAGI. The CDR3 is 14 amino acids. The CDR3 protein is CAREALAARNGYTF. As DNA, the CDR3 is TGTGCCAGAGAGGCCCTGGCAGCGAGAAATGGCTACACCTTC.

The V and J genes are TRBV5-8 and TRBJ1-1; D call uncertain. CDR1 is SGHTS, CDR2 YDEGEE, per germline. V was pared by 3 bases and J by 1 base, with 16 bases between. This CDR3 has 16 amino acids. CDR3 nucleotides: TGTGCCAGCAGCTCCTCGGGGTTGACGGGGAACACTGAAGCTTTCTTT. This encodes CASSSSGLTGNTEAFF.

Here the CDR3 reads CASSSWRETYNSPLHF. In nucleotides, the CDR3 is TGTGCCAGCAGTTCTTGGCGGGAGACCTATAATTCACCCCTCCACTTT. This chain joins TRBV6-5 and TRBJ1-6; the D is unclear. Looked up from germline, CDR1 is MNHEY and CDR2 is SVGAGI. The germline V and J ends were trimmed by 4 bases and 2 bases, with 12 bases remaining between them. This CDR3 comprises 16 residues.

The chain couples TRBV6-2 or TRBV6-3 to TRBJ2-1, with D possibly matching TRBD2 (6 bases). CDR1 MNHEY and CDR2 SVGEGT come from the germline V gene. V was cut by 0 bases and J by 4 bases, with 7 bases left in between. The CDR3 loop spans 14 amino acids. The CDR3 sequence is CASSYSGSYNEQFF. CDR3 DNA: TGTGCCAGCAGTTACTCCGGGAGTTACAATGAGCAGTTCTTC.

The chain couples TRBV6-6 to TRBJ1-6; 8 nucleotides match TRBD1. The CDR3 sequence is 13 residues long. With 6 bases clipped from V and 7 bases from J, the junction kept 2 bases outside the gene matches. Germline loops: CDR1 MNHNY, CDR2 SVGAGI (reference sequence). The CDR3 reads CASSGQGNSPLHF. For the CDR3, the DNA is TGTGCCAGCAGCGGACAGGGAAATTCACCCCTCCACTTT.

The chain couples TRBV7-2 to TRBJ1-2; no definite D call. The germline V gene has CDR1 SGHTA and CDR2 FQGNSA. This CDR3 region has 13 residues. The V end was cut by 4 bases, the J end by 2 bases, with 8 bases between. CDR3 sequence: CASSWEDNYGYTF. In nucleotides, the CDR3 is TGTGCCAGCAGCTGGGAGGACAACTATGGCTACACCTTC.

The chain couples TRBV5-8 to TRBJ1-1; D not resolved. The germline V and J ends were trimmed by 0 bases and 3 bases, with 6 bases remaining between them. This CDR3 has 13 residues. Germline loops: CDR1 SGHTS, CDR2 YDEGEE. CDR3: CASSLGAYTEAFF. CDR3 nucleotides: TGTGCCAGCAGCTTGGGGGCTTACACTGAAGCTTTCTTT.

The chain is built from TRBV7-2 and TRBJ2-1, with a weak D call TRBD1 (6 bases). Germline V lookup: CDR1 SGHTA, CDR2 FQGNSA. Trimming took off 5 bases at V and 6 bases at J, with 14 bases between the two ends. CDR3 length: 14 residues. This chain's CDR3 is CASSPGLGGNEQFF. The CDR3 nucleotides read TGTGCCAGCAGCCCAGGGTTAGGGGGCAATGAGCAGTTCTTC.